Sequencing of this T cell receptor beta chain was carried out in a study of blood T cell repertoires in COVID-19. Study details: Both acute and convalescent COVID-19 samples were obtained from the United States, Italy and Spain. Nucleic acid was either cDNA or gDNA, and it came from T cells, B-cell-depleted T cells, or PBMCs.

Original data processing: Reference gene primer amplification yielded estimated nucleated cell counts. The repertoire was sequenced with immunoSEQ multiplex PCR; TCRdb's copy has only in-frame clones and lacks some. The DNA gave D and trimming, while V, J and clone size come from that table. The sample lists around 29,000 clones; 70% to 90% were seen once. Germline lookup yields CDR1 MNHNS and CDR2 SASEGT. The CDR3 consists of 15 residues. The J segment lost 2 bases and the V segment lost 3 bases, leaving 1 base of the junction unmatched. Seattle cases were enrolled at active infection and followed longitudinally.

Sequencing input: peripheral blood. The chain links TRBV6-1 to TRBJ1-3; 10 bases agree with TRBD1. The clonotype was recovered from a woman aged 80 or older with COVID-19, enrolled during active disease. The CDR3 loop reads CASSDGTGAGNTIYF. DNA for the CDR3: TGTGCCAGCAGTGACGGGACAGGGGCTGGAAACACCATATATTTT.